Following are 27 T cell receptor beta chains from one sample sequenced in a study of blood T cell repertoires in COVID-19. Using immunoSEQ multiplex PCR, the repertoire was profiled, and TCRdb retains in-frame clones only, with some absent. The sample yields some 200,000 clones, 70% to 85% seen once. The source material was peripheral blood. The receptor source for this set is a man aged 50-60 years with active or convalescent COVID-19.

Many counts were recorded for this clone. The CDR3 bases are TGCAGCGTTGGACGGACAGAGCAGACTCAGCCCCAGCATTTT. Its protein is CSVGRTEQTQPQHF. The chain couples TRBV29-1 to TRBJ1-5, with D possibly TRBD1 on 6 matching bases. Trimming left V 4 bases short and J 6 bases short, with 16 bases between. This CDR3 region has 14 residues. Looked up from germline, CDR1 is SQVTM and CDR2 is ANQGSEA.

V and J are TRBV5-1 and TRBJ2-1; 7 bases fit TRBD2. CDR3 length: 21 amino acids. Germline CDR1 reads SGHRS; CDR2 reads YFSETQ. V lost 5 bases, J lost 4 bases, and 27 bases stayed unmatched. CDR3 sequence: CASSFPPAQSKAGEWYNEQFF. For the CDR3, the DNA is TGCGCCAGCAGTTTTCCCCCGGCGCAGTCCAAGGCGGGAGAGTGGTACAATGAGCAGTTCTTC. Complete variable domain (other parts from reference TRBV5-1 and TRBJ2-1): KAGVTQTPRYLIKTRGQQVTLSCSPISGHRSVSWYQQTPGQGLQFLFEYFSETQRNKGNFPGRFSGRQFSNSRSEMNVSTLELGDSALYLCASSFPPAQSKAGEWYNEQFFGPGTRLTVL.

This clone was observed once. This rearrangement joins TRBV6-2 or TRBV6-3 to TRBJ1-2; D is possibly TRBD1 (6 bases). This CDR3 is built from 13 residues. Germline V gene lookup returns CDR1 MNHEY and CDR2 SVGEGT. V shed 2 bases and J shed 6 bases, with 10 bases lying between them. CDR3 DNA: TGTGCCAGCAGTTACGGGACAAAGGATGGCTACACCTTC. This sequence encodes CASSYGTKDGYTF.

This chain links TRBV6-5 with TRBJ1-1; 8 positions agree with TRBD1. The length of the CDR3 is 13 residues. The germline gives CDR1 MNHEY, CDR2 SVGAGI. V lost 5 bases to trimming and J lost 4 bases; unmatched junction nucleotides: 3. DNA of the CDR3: TGTGCCAGCAGTATGACAGGGGCCACTGAAGCTTTCTTT. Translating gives CASSMTGATEAFF.

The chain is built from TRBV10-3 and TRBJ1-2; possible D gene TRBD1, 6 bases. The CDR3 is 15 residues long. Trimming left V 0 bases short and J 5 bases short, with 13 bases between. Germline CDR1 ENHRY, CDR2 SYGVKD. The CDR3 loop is CAISESLDSAYGYTF. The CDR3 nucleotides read TGTGCCATCAGTGAGTCGTTGGACAGCGCGTATGGCTACACCTTC.

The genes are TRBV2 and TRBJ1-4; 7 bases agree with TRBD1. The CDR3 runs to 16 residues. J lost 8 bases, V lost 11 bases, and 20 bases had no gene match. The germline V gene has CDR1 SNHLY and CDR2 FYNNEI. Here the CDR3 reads CAVQPGRGSLREKLFF. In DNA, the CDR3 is TGTGCCGTTCAACCGGGCAGGGGGAGTCTTAGAGAAAAACTGTTTTTT.

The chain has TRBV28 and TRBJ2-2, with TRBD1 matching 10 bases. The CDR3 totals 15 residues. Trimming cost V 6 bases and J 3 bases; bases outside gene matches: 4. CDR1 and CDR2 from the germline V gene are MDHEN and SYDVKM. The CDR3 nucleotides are TGTGCCAGCAGCCCCGGGACAGGGGACACCGGGGAGCTGTTTTTT. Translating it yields CASSPGTGDTGELFF.

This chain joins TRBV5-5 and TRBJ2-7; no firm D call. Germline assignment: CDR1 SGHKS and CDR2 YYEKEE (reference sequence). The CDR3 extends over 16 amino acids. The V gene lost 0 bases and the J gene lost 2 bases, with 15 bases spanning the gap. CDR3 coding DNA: TGTGCCAGCAGCTTGGGTGGTAGCTCCTTCGCCTACGAGCAGTACTTC. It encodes CASSLGGSSFAYEQYF.

CDR3 sequence reads: CASSSQGARGNTIYF. The CDR3 nucleotides are TGCGCCAGCAGCTCCCAGGGGGCGCGGGGAAACACCATATATTTT. J is TRBJ1-3 and V is TRBV5-1; 8 nucleotides align to TRBD1. The junction had 6 bases not matched to a gene; V was cut back by 3 bases and J by 4 bases. Germline V lookup: CDR1 SGHRS, CDR2 YFSETQ. The CDR3 has 15 amino acids. The full variable domain, rest sourced from reference TRBV5-1 and TRBJ1-3, is KAGVTQTPRYLIKTRGQQVTLSCSPISGHRSVSWYQQTPGQGLQFLFEYFSETQRNKGNFPGRFSGRQFSNSRSEMNVSTLELGDSALYLCASSSQGARGNTIYFGEGSWLTVV.

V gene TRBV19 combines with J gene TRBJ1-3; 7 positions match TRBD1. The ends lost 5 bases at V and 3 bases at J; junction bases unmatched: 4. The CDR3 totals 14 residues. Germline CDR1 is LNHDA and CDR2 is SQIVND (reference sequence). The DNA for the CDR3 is TGTGCCAGTAGTCCGTGGGACAGTGGAAACACCATATATTTT. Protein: CASSPWDSGNTIYF.

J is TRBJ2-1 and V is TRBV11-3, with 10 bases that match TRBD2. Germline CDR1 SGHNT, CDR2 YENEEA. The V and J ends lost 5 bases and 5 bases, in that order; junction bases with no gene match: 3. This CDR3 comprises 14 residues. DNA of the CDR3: TGTGCCAGCAGCCTTGGACTAGCGGACAATGAGCAGTTCTTC. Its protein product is CASSLGLADNEQFF.

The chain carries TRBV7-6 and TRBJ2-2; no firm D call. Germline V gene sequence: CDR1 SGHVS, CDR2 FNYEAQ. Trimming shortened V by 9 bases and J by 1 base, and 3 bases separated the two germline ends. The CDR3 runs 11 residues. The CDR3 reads CASKNTGELFF. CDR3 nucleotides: TGTGCCAGTAAGAACACCGGGGAGCTGTTTTTT.

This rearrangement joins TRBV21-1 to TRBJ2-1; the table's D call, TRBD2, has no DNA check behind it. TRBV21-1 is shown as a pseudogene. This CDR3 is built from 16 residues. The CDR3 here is CASSPSGGGAGNEQFF. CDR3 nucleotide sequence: TGTGCCAGCAGCCCGAGTGGAGGGGGGGCAGGCAATGAGCAGTTCTTC.

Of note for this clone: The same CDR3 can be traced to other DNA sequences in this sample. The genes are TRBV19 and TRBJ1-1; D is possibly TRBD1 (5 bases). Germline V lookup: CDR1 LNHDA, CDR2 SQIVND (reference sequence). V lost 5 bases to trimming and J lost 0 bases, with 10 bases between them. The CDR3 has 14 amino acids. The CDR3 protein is CASSPQGLNTEAFF. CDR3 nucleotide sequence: TGTGCCAGTAGTCCTCAGGGCTTGAACACTGAAGCTTTCTTT. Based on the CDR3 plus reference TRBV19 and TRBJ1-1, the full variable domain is DGGITQSPKYLFRKEGQNVTLSCEQNLNHDAMYWYRQDPGQGLRLIYYSQIVNDFQKGDIAEGYSVSREKKESFPLTVTSAQKNPTAFYLCASSPQGLNTEAFFGQGTRLTVV.

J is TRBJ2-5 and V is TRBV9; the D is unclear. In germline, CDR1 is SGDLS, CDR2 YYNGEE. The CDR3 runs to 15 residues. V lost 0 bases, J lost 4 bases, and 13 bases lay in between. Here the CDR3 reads CASSVASGLPETQYF. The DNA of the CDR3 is TGTGCCAGCAGCGTAGCTAGTGGCCTTCCAGAGACCCAGTACTTC.

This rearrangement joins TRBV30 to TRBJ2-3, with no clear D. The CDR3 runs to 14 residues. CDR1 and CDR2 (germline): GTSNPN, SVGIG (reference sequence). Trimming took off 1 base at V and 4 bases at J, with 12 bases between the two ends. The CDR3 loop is CAWSALVSPDTQYF. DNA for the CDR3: TGTGCCTGGAGTGCGTTAGTAAGCCCAGATACGCAGTATTTT.

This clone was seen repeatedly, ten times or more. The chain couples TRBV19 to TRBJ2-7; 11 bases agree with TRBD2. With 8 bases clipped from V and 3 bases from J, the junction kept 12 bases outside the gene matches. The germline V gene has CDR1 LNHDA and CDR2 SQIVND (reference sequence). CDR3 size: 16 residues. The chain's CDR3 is CASGVLAGGKSYEQYF. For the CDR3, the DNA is TGTGCCAGTGGAGTGCTAGCGGGAGGAAAGAGCTACGAGCAGTACTTC.

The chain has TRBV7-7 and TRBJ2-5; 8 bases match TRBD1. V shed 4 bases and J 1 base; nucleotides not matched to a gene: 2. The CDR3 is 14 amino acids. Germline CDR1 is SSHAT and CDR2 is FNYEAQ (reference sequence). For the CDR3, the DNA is TGTGCCAGCAGCTCAACAGGGGGCCAAGAGACCCAGTACTTC. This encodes CASSSTGGQETQYF.

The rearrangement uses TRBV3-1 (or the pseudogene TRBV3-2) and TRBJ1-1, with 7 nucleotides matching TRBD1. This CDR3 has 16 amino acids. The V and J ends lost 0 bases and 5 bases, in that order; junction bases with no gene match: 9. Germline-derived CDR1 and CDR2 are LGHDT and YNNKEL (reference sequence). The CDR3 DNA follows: TGTGCCAGCAGCCAAGAGGGGGCAGGGGGTAAGACTGAAGCTTTCTTT. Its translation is CASSQEGAGGKTEAFF.

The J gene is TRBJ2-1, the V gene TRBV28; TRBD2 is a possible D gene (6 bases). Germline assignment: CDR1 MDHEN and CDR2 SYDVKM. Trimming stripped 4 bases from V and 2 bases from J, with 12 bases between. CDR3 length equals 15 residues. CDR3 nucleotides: TGTGCCAGCAGTTCCGGACTAAGCGCCTACAATGAGCAGTTCTTC. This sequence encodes CASSSGLSAYNEQFF.

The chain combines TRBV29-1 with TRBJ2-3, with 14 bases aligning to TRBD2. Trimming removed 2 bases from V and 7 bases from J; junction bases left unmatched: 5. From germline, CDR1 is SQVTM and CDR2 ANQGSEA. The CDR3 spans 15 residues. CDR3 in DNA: TGCAGCGTTGAATTGACTAGCGGGGGGGTTAATACGCAGTATTTT. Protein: CSVELTSGGVNTQYF.

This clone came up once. The CDR3 sequence is CASSLAGGSVDQPQHF. Here the CDR3 DNA reads TGTGCCAGCAGCTTGGCCGGGGGGTCGGTGGATCAGCCCCAGCATTTT. V and J are TRBV5-6 and TRBJ1-5; perhaps TRBD1 as D (5 bases). The CDR3 is 16 residues long. CDR1 is SGHDT, CDR2 YYEEEE, per germline. Trimming took off 0 bases at V and 5 bases at J, with 15 bases between the two ends.

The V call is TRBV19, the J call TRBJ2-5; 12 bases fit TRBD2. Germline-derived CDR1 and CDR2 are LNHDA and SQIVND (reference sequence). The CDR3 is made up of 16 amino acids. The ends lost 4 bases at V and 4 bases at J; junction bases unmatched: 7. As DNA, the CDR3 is TGTGCCAGTAGTAAGTCCCCACTAGCGGGGGGAGAGACCCAGTACTTC. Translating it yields CASSKSPLAGGETQYF.

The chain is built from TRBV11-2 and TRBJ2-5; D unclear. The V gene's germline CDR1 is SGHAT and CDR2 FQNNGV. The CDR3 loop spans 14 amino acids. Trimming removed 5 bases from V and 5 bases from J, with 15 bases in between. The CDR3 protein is CASSPPGERETQYF. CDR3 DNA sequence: TGTGCCAGCAGCCCCCCGGGTGAGAGGGAGACCCAGTACTTC.

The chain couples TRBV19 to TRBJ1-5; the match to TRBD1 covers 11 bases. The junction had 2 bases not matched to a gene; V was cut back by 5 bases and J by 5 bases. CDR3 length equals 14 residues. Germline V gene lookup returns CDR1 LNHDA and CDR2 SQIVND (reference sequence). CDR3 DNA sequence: TGTGCCAGTAGTCCGGACAGGGGGCATCAGCCCCAGCATTTT. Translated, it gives CASSPDRGHQPQHF. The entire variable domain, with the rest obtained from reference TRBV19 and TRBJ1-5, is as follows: DGGITQSPKYLFRKEGQNVTLSCEQNLNHDAMYWYRQDPGQGLRLIYYSQIVNDFQKGDIAEGYSVSREKKESFPLTVTSAQKNPTAFYLCASSPDRGHQPQHFGDGTRLSIL.

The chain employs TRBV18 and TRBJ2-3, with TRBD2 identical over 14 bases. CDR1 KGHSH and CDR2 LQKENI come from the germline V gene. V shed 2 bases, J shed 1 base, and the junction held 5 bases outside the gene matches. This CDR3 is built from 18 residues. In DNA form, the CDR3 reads TGTGCCAGCTCACCAATTGGACTAGCGGGGGGTGGCACAGATACGCAGTATTTT. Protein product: CASSPIGLAGGGTDTQYF.

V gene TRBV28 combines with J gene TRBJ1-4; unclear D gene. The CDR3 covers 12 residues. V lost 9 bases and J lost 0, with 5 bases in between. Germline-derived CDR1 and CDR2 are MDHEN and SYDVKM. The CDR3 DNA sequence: TGTGCCAGTCAAACAACTAATGAAAAACTGTTTTTT. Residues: CASQTTNEKLFF.